The T cell receptor (beta chain) under discussion was sequenced for a study of T cell responses to AZD1222 COVID-19 vaccine. TCRdb's table, derived via immunoSEQ multiplex PCR, lists solely in-frame clones and lacks some. The sample lists about 140,000 clones, more than 75% occurring once. The CDR3 contains 12 residues. V was clipped by 3 bases and J by 8 bases, with 14 bases between them. Germline V gene data show CDR1 as SQVTM and CDR2 as ANQGSEA. The source is an adult who received the AZD1222 COVID-19 vaccine. Sequenced material: peripheral blood, taken 28 days after the second AZD1222 dose. This chain joins TRBV29-1 and TRBJ2-7, with D unresolved. CDR3 nucleotides: TGCAGCGTTGAGTCCGACGTTGGAAAGCAGTACTTC. Translated: CSVESDVGKQYF.